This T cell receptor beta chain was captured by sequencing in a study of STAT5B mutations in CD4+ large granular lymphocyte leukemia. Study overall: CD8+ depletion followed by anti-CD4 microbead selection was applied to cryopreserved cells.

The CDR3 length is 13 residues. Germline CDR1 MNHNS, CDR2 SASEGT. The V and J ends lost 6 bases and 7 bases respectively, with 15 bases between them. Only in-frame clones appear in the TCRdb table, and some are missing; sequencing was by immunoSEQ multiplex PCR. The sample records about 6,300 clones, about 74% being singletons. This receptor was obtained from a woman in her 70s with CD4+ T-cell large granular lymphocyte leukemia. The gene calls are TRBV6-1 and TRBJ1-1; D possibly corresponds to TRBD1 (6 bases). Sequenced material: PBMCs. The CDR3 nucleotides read TGTGCCAGCAGCCTCTCGGGGACAAATGAAGCTTTCTTT. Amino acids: CASSLSGTNEAFF.